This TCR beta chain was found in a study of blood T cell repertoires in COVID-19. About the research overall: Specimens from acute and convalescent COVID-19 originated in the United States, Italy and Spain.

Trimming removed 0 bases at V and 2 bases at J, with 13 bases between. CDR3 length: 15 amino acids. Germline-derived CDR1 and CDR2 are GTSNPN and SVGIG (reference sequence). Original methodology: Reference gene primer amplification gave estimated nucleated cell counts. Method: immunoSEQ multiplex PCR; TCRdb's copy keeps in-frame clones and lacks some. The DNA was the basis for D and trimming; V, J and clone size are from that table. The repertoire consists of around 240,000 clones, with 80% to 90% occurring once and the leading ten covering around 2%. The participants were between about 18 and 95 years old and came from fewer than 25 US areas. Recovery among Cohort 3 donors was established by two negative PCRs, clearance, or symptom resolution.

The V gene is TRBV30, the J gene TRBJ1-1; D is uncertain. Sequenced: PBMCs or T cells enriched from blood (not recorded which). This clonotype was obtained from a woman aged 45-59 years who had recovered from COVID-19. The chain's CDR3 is CAWSVGRPLNTEAFF. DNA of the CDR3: TGTGCCTGGAGTGTAGGCAGGCCCCTTAACACTGAAGCTTTCTTT.